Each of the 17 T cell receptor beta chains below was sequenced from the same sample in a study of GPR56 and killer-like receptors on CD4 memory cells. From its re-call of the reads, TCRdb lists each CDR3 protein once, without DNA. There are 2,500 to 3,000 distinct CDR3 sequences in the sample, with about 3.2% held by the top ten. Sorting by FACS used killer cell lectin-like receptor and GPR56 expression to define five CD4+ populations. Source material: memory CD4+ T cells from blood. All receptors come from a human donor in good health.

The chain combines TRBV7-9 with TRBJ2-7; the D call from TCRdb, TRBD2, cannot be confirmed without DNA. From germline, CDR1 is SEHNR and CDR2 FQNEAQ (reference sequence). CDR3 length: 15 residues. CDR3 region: CASSLALAGGQKQYF.

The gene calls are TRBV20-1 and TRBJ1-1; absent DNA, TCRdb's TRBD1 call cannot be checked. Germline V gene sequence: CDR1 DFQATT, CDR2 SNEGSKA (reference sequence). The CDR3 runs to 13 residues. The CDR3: CSARGGQGSEAFF.

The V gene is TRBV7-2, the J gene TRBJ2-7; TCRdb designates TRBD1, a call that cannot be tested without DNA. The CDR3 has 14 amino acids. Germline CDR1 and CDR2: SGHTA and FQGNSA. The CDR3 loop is CASSIYRGQHEQYF.

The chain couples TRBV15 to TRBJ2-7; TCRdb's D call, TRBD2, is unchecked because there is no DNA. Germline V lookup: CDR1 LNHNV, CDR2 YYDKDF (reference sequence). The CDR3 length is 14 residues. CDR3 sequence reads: CATSRGTAAREQYF.

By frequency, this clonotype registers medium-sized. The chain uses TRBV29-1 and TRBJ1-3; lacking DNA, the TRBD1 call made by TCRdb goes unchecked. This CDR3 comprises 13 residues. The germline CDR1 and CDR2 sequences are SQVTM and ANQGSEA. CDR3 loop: CSVRTGPGNTIYF.

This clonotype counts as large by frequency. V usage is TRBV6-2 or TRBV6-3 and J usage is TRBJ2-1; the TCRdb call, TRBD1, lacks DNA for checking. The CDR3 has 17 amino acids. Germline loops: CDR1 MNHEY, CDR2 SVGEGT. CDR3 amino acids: CASSYSPPGGLYNEQFF.

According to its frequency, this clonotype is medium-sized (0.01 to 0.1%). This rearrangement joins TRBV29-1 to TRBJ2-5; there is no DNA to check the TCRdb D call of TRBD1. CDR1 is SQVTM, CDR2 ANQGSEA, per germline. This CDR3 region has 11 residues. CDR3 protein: CSGGTKETQYF.

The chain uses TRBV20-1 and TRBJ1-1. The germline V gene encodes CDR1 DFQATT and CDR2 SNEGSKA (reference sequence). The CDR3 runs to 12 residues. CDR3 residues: CTPAQANTEAFF.

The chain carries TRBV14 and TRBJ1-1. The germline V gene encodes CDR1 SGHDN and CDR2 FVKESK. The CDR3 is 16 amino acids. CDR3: CASSQYRSALNTEAFF.

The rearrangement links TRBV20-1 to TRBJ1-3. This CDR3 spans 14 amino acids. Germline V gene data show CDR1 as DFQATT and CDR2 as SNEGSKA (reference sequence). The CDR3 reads CSAVQSTSGNTIYF.

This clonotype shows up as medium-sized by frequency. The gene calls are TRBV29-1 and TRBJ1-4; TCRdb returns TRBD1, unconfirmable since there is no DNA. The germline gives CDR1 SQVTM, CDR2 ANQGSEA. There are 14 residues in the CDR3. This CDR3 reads CSVGGGEGAGKLFF.

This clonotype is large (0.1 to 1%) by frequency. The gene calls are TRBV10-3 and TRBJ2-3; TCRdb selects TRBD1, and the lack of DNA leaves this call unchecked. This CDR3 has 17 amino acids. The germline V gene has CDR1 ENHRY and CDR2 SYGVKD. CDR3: CAISEPQGILATDTQYF.

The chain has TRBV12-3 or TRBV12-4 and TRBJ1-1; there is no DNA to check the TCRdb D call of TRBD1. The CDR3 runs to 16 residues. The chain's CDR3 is CASSPTYGQGNTEAFF.

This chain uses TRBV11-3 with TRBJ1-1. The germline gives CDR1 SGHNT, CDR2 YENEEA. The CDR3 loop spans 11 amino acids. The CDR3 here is CASTAGAEAFF.

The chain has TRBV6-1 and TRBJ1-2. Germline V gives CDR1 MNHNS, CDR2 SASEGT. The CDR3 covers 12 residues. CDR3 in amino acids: CASRMGGGGYTF.

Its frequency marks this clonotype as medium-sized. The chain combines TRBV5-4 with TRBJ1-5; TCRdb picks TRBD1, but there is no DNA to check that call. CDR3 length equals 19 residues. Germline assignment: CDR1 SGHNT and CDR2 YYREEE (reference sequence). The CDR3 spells CASSLADRGTKASNQPQHF.

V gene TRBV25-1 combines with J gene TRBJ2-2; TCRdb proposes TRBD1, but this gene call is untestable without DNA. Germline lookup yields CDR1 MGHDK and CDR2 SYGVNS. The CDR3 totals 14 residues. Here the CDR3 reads CASSRVRGSGELFF.